Listed here are 26 T cell receptor beta chains from one sample, sequenced in a study of cytomegalovirus exposure and HLA in healthy donors. PCR primers comprised 60 Vbeta and 13 Jbeta primers. Sequencing was performed with immunoSEQ multiplex PCR; in TCRdb, only in-frame clones are kept and a portion is missing. This sample has 160,000 or so clones, with around 69% found just once. The sample taken for sequencing was PBMCs. The receptor source for this set is a man in his fifties or sixties in good health and CMV-seronegative.

V gene TRBV28 combines with J gene TRBJ1-2, with D possibly TRBD1 on 5 matching bases. V lost 3 bases and J lost 7, with 12 bases in between. The CDR3 length is 13 residues. CDR1 and CDR2 from the germline V gene are MDHEN and SYDVKM. The CDR3 coding sequence is TGTGCCAGCAGTTTTCCAGGGCTCCGTGGCTACACCTTC. Translating it yields CASSFPGLRGYTF.

The chain is built from TRBV11-3 and TRBJ2-2; 9 nucleotides align to TRBD1. Germline trimming cut 5 bases from V and 8 bases from J; bases unmatched to any gene: 6. The V gene's germline CDR1 is SGHNT and CDR2 YENEEA. The CDR3 is made up of 14 amino acids. This CDR3 reads CASSHGQGFGELFF. The CDR3 nucleotides are TGTGCCAGCAGCCATGGACAGGGGTTTGGGGAGCTGTTTTTT.

V usage is TRBV7-3 and J usage is TRBJ2-5, with D tentatively TRBD2 (5 bases). CDR1 SGHTA and CDR2 FQGTGA come from the germline V gene. The V and J ends lost 0 bases and 4 bases respectively, with 12 bases between them. The CDR3 extends over 15 amino acids. The CDR3 DNA is TGTGCCAGCAGCTTAACGTGGCTCCGGGGAGAGACCCAGTACTTC. As protein: CASSLTWLRGETQYF.

This clone has just a few counts. This chain links TRBV7-8 with TRBJ2-1; no firm D call. The CDR3 has 14 amino acids. V was pared by 5 bases and J by 1 base, with 9 bases between. Germline V gene data show CDR1 as SGHVS and CDR2 as FQNEAQ. The CDR3 DNA is TGTGCCAGCAGCCCCAGTACATCCTACAATGAGCAGTTCTTC. Translating gives CASSPSTSYNEQFF.

The chain recombines TRBV30 with TRBJ2-2; 11 bases match TRBD1. The CDR3 extends over 14 amino acids. With V trimmed by 7 bases and J by 5 bases, 6 bases remained unmatched. The germline V gene encodes CDR1 GTSNPN and CDR2 SVGIG (reference sequence). CDR3 amino acids: CASPDRGHTGELFF. CDR3 DNA sequence: TGTGCCTCCCCGGACAGGGGGCATACCGGGGAGCTGTTTTTT.

The genes are TRBV7-8 and TRBJ1-2, with a tentative D call TRBD1 (6 bases). Germline V gene data show CDR1 as SGHVS and CDR2 as FQNEAQ. The CDR3 extends over 15 amino acids. V was trimmed by 2 bases and J by 3 bases, leaving 13 bases between them. The CDR3 spells CASSLRRGGHYGYTF. The CDR3 DNA reads as TGTGCCAGCAGCTTACGTCGGGGGGGCCACTATGGCTACACCTTC.

This rearrangement joins TRBV29-1 to TRBJ2-2; TRBD1 matches 10 bases. The germline V gene encodes CDR1 SQVTM and CDR2 ANQGSEA. CDR3 size: 13 residues. V lost 6 bases and J lost 6; bases outside the gene matches: 4. The CDR3 sequence: CSVTGTGAGELFF. The CDR3 DNA follows: TGCAGCGTGACCGGGACAGGGGCCGGGGAGCTGTTTTTT.

The V and J genes are TRBV11-3 and TRBJ1-1, with TRBD1 as a possible D gene (6 bases). Trimming shortened V by 5 bases and J by 4 bases, and 14 bases separated the two germline ends. Germline loops: CDR1 SGHNT, CDR2 YENEEA. CDR3 length equals 14 residues. CDR3 sequence reads: CASSRGGPFTEAFF. CDR3 bases: TGTGCCAGCAGCCGGGGGGGCCCTTTCACTGAAGCTTTCTTT.

The chain links TRBV6-5 to TRBJ2-5, with 8 bases lining up with TRBD2. The V gene end was trimmed by 2 bases and the J gene end by 3 bases; junction bases not matched to a gene: 2. The CDR3 runs 14 residues. Germline CDR1 reads MNHEY; CDR2 reads SVGAGI. CDR3 sequence reads: CASSYQAGEETQYF. CDR3 DNA sequence: TGTGCCAGCAGTTACCAAGCGGGGGAAGAGACCCAGTACTTC.

Concerning this clone: Additional DNA sequences in this sample encode the identical CDR3. The chain links TRBV11-2 to TRBJ2-7; D remains unclear. The CDR3 length is 13 residues. Germline CDR1 SGHAT, CDR2 FQNNGV. Trimming pared 2 bases from V and 4 bases from J, leaving 9 bases between. For the CDR3, the DNA is TGTGCCAGCAGCTTACCAGGCTCATACGAGCAGTACTTC. Translating gives CASSLPGSYEQYF. Using reference TRBV11-2 and TRBJ2-7 for the parts outside the CDR3, the full variable domain is EAGVAQSPRYKIIEKRQSVAFWCNPISGHATLYWYQQILGQGPKLLIQFQNNGVVDDSQLPKDRFSAERLKGVDSTLKIQPAKLEDSAVYLCASSLPGSYEQYFGPGTRLTVT.

The chain uses TRBV10-2 and TRBJ1-5; TRBD1 matches 7 bases. V lost 4 bases to trimming and J lost 10 bases; unmatched junction nucleotides: 10. The germline CDR1 and CDR2 sequences are WSHSY and SAAADI. This CDR3 has 14 residues. The CDR3 region is CASSGGTDFGPQHF. The CDR3 DNA sequence: TGCGCCAGCAGTGGAGGGACAGACTTTGGACCCCAGCATTTT.

The rearrangement links TRBV29-1 to TRBJ2-5, with TRBD2 identical over 8 bases. Losses at the gene ends were 8 bases for V and 1 base for J; bases not matched to a gene: 6. Germline V gene sequence: CDR1 SQVTM, CDR2 ANQGSEA. The CDR3 runs to 13 residues. The CDR3 here is CSTQREPQETQYF. The CDR3 DNA is TGCAGCACCCAGCGGGAGCCCCAAGAGACCCAGTACTTC.

V gene TRBV19 combines with J gene TRBJ2-5; the D gene is possibly TRBD2 (5 bases). CDR1 is LNHDA and CDR2 is SQIVND in the germline V gene (reference sequence). The CDR3 loop spans 15 amino acids. Deletions cut 5 bases from V and 5 bases from J, with 18 bases between. The CDR3 reads CASSRREGMRETQYF. CDR3 in DNA: TGTGCCAGTAGTCGGAGAGAGGGAATGAGGGAGACCCAGTACTTC.

V usage is TRBV28 and J usage is TRBJ1-2, with unresolved D. Trimming left V 8 bases short and J 4 bases short, with 20 bases between. The germline V gene has CDR1 MDHEN and CDR2 SYDVKM. The CDR3 spans 15 residues. The CDR3 bases are TGTGCCAGCTCCAGGTATGGCCGGCACGTCTATGGCTACACCTTC. Protein sequence: CASSRYGRHVYGYTF.

This chain uses TRBV27 with TRBJ2-1, with D perhaps TRBD2 (6 bases). The CDR3 extends over 14 amino acids. CDR1 and CDR2 (germline): MNHEY, SMNVEV (reference sequence). V lost 5 bases and J 5 bases, leaving 13 bases between the germline ends. CDR3 sequence (DNA): TGTGCCAGCAGTCCACGGGGGTGGGACAATGAGCAGTTCTTC. This codes for CASSPRGWDNEQFF.

This clone was recorded once. The rearrangement uses TRBV6-1 and TRBJ1-4, with D possibly matching TRBD1 (5 bases). From germline, CDR1 is MNHNS and CDR2 SASEGT. The CDR3 is 16 amino acids. The V and J ends lost 3 bases and 2 bases respectively, with 13 bases between them. The CDR3 reads CASSEYSGVTNEKLFF. The CDR3 nucleotides read TGTGCCAGCAGTGAGTACTCGGGGGTGACTAATGAAAAACTGTTTTTT.

The gene calls are TRBV9 and TRBJ1-1; D is unresolved. Germline V gene sequence: CDR1 SGDLS, CDR2 YYNGEE. V was pared by 0 bases and J by 5 bases, with 11 bases between. The CDR3 runs 14 residues. The CDR3 sequence: CASSVVGSRTEAFF. Here the CDR3 DNA reads TGTGCCAGCAGCGTAGTGGGCAGCCGTACTGAAGCTTTCTTT.

V gene TRBV5-1 combines with J gene TRBJ2-2; 9 positions agree with TRBD2. Germline CDR1 and CDR2: SGHRS and YFSETQ. The CDR3 runs 16 residues. V lost 5 bases, J lost 1 base, and 6 bases stayed unmatched. CDR3 DNA sequence: TGCGCCAGCAGGCTGGCGGGGGGGCTGAACACCGGGGAGCTGTTTTTT. Encoded protein: CASRLAGGLNTGELFF.

This clone appeared a few times. This chain connects TRBV15 to TRBJ2-3; 12 bases line up with TRBD2. The CDR3 consists of 17 residues. J was trimmed by 1 base and V by 3 bases; bases with no gene match: 5. Germline V CDR1 and CDR2: LNHNV, YYDKDF (reference sequence). CDR3: CATSSLPSGGGTDTQYF. Here the CDR3 DNA reads TGTGCCACCAGCAGCCTCCCTAGCGGGGGGGGCACAGATACGCAGTATTTT.

The chain carries TRBV6-1 and TRBJ1-4, with D possibly TRBD1 on 5 matching bases. Germline V gene data show CDR1 as MNHNS and CDR2 as SASEGT. Trimming removed 4 bases from V and 3 bases from J, with 12 bases in between. This CDR3 is 15 amino acids long. CDR3 protein: CASSGEGRSNEKLFF. The CDR3 DNA follows: TGTGCCAGCAGTGGGGAGGGGCGGTCTAATGAAAAACTGTTTTTT.

The CDR3 sequence: CASSLGGGSSYNEQFF. CDR3 nucleotide sequence: TGTGCCAGCAGCTTGGGGGGCGGAAGCTCCTACAATGAGCAGTTCTTC. The chain is built from TRBV5-4 and TRBJ2-1; D may be TRBD1 (5 bases). Deletions cut 0 bases from V and 0 bases from J, with 10 bases between. The CDR3 consists of 16 residues. Germline CDR1 SGHNT, CDR2 YYREEE (reference sequence).

The CDR3 loop is CASSMEGAPNPEAFF. CDR3 DNA sequence: TGTGCCAGTAGCATGGAGGGGGCGCCCAACCCTGAAGCTTTCTTT. The gene calls are TRBV19 and TRBJ1-1; 7 bases map to TRBD1. This CDR3 region has 15 residues. V shed 6 bases, J shed 6 bases, and the junction held 13 bases outside the gene matches. Germline V gene sequence: CDR1 LNHDA, CDR2 SQIVND (reference sequence). The complete variable domain, with remaining parts taken from reference TRBV19 and TRBJ1-1, reads DGGITQSPKYLFRKEGQNVTLSCEQNLNHDAMYWYRQDPGQGLRLIYYSQIVNDFQKGDIAEGYSVSREKKESFPLTVTSAQKNPTAFYLCASSMEGAPNPEAFFGQGTRLTVV.

The rearrangement uses TRBV2 and TRBJ2-5, with 11 positions matching TRBD2. The end of the DNA fits TRBJ2-7 better, so the J call may be wrong. Looked up from germline, CDR1 is SNHLY and CDR2 is FYNNEI. The CDR3 contains 15 residues. CDR3 DNA: TGTGCCAGCAGGGAGACTAGCGGGGTCGTCTACGAGCAGTACTTC. This translates into CASRETSGVVYEQYF.

The V gene is TRBV19, the J gene TRBJ1-1; TRBD1 aligns across 12 bases. The V and J ends lost 1 base and 4 bases, in that order; junction bases with no gene match: 10. The germline gives CDR1 LNHDA, CDR2 SQIVND (reference sequence). The CDR3 consists of 18 residues. The CDR3 here is CASSIGGGTGGISTEAFF. The CDR3 DNA follows: TGTGCCAGTAGTATAGGGGGAGGGACAGGGGGCATCAGCACTGAAGCTTTCTTT. The complete variable domain, with remaining parts taken from reference TRBV19 and TRBJ1-1, reads DGGITQSPKYLFRKEGQNVTLSCEQNLNHDAMYWYRQDPGQGLRLIYYSQIVNDFQKGDIAEGYSVSREKKESFPLTVTSAQKNPTAFYLCASSIGGGTGGISTEAFFGQGTRLTVV.

The chain couples TRBV28 to TRBJ2-7; D might be TRBD2 (5 bases). CDR1 is MDHEN, CDR2 SYDVKM, per germline. This CDR3 has 15 residues. V was clipped by 4 bases and J by 3 bases, with 16 bases between them. The CDR3 is CASSYPSDWHYEQYF. CDR3 sequence (DNA): TGTGCCAGCAGTTACCCTTCGGACTGGCACTACGAGCAGTACTTC.

This clone was picked up a small number of times. The genes are TRBV10-3 and TRBJ1-5; D gene uncertain. CDR3 length: 15 residues. The V and J ends lost 0 bases and 1 base respectively, with 7 bases between them. CDR1 and CDR2 from the germline V gene are ENHRY and SYGVKD. DNA of the CDR3: TGTGCCATCAGTGAGTCGTCCATCAGCAATCAGCCCCAGCATTTT. Amino acid sequence: CAISESSISNQPQHF.